This T cell receptor (beta chain) is from a study of blood T cell repertoires in COVID-19 (TCRdb year 2020). About the study as a whole: Samples covering the acute and convalescent phases of COVID-19 were provided by collaborators in the United States, Italy and Spain. Sample metadata almost always included a de-identified subject ID, COVID-19 status, age in years and sex. The samples were drawn from the first 160 participants of the ongoing ImmuneRACE study and from under 1,500 subjects provided by 6 global collaborators. The repertoires were made available in a free public database intended to serve as a resource for research on the immune response to SARS-CoV-2. The dataset comprised deeply sampled blood TCRbeta repertoires from subjects exposed to, actively infected with, or recovered from COVID-19. HLA class I and class II types, where available, came from metadata supplied by the sample provider rather than from assay-based typing. The prospective study material was composed of cDNA or gDNA derived from T cells, B-cell-depleted T cells, or PBMCs. Points the paper makes about the study in general: The amount of clinical and demographic metadata varied by source and participant and was provided uncurated.

Trimming at the junction amounts to 1 base on V and 10 bases on J, and the germline ends lie 14 bases apart. CDR1 and CDR2 were assigned from the germline V gene (reference sequence) as LGHDT and YNNKEL. The CDR3 has 15 amino acids, counting the end cysteine and phenylalanine. The CDR3 DNA has 45 bases and is translated from base 1. Notes on this clone: What antigen it recognizes has not been identified. No quality values exist for individual bases; no much larger clone is one base distant.

Collaborating institutions collected whole blood in K2EDTA tubes following their own protocols. For TCRbeta analysis, collaborators shipped samples as frozen whole blood, isolated PBMCs, or DNA extracted from either of those sample types. TCRbeta CDR3 regions were amplified from genomic DNA using the immunoSEQ Assay, a bias-controlled multiplex PCR. In the source study's methods: Within the assay, amplification of reference gene primers was used to estimate how many nucleated cells each sample contained. Sequence reads were collapsed and filtered to measure the absolute abundance of every unique TCRbeta CDR3 rearrangement. For each sample, productive Simpson clonality was calculated as the square root of Simpson's diversity index over productive rearrangements. Held by TCRdb, this immuneACCESS table contains in-frame sequences only and omits some clones. Under half of the omission traces to an unresolved V gene where checked; the cause of the rest is unknown. D and trimming come from the DNA, and the V and J calls and clone size come from that table. In all, the sample holds about 120,000 clones, and 65% to 85% of those were seen once. Roughly 4.3% of the sample goes to the ten largest clones.

This chain joins TRBV3-1 (or the pseudogene TRBV3-2) to TRBJ1-6; the D gene is unclear. The source material was peripheral blood. The sequence derives from a woman in her sixties or seventies with acute or convalescent COVID-19. The CDR3 protein is CASSQVGTRGSPLHF. The sequenced DNA is TGTGCCAGCAGCCAAGTCGGTACCCGGGGATCACCCCTCCACTTT.